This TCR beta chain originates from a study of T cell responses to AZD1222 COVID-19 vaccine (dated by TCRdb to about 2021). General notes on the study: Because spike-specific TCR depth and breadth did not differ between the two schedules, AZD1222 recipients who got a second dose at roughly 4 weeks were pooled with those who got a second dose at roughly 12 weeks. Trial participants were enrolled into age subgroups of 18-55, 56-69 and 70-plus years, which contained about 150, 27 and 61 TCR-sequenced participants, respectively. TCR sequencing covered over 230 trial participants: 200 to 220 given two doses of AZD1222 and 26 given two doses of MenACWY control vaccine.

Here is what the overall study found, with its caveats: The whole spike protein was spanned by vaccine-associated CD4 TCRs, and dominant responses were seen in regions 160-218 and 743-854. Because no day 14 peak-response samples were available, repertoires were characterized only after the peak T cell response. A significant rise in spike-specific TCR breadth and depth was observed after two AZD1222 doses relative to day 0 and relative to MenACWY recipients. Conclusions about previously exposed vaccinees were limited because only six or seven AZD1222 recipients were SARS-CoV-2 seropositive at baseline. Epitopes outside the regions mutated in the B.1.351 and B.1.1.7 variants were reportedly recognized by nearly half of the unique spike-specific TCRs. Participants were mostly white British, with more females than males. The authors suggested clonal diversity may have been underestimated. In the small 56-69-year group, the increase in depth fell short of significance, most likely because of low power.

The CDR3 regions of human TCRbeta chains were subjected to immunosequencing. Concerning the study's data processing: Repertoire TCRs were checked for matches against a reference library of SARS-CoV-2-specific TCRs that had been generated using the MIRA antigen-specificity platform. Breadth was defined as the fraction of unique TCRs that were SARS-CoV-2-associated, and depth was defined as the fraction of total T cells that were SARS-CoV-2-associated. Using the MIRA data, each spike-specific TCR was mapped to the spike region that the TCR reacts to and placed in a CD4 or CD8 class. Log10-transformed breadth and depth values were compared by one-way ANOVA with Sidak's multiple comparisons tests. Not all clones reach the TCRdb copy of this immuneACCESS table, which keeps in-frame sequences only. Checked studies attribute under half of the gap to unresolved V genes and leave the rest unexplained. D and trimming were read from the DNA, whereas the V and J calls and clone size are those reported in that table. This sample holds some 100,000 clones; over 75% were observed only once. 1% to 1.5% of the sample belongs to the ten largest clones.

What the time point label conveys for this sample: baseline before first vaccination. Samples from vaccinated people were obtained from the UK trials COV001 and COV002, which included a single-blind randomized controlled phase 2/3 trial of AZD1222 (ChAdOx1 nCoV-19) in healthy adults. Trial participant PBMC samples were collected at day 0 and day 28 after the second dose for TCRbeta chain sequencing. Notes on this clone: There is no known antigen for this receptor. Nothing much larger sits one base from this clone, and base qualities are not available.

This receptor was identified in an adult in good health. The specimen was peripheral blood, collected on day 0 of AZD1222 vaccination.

The sequenced DNA is TGTGCCACCAGCACCGGGGATGGTGGGGAATCCTATGGCTACACCTTC. Its coded protein is CATSTGDGGESYGYTF. The sequence is built from TRBV24-1 and TRBJ1-2; the D segment cannot be called with confidence. V lost 7 bases and J lost 4 bases; the stretch between them is 21 bases long. The CDR3 measures 16 amino acids from cysteine to phenylalanine. Only CDR3 DNA remains: 48 bases, in frame from the first base. The germline V gene encodes CDR1 KGHDR and CDR2 SFDVKD.